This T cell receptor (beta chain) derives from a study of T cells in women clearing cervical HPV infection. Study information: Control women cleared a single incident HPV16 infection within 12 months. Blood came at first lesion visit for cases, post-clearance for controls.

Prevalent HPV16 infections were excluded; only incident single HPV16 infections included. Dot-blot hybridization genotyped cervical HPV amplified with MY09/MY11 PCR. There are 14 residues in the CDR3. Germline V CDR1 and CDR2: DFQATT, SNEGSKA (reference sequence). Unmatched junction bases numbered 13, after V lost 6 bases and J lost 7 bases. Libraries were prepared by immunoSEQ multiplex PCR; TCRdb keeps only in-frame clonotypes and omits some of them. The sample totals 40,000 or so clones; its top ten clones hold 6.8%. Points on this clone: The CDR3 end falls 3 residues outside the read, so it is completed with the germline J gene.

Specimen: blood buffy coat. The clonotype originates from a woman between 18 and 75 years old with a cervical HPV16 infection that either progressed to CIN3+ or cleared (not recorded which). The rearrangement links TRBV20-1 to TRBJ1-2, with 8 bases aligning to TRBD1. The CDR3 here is CSADPRTGWGGYTF. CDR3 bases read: TGCAGTGCAGACCCTCGGACAGGGTGGGGTGGC.